The rows below give T cell receptor beta chains drawn from one sample of a study of molecular identifiers for immune sequencing clone quantification. TCRdb reprocessed the PCR reads with MiXCR, giving one entry per CDR3 protein. This sample yields 85,000 to 100,000 distinct CDR3 sequences, of which roughly 26% are seen a single time; 0.94% belongs to the top ten. The sequencing input was naive CD8+ T cells from blood, with Jurkat cell RNA spiked in. These receptors were collected from a human donor in good health. Some libraries in this study had Jurkat cell RNA spiked in. Each CDR3 is given with its conserved first and last residue. The D gene is left open where the match is weak. Clone size is not always given. Where it is, it says once, few, many or a class for expanded clones.

len	abundance	v_gene	j_gene	d_gene	CDR3nt	CDR3aa
12	few	TRBV19	TRBJ2-1	-	TGTGCCAGTAGTATGATATACAATGAGCAGTTCTTC	CASSMIYNEQFF
15	-	TRBV27	TRBJ2-7	-	TGTGCCAGCAGTTTATACGCCGACAGCGACTACGAGCAGTACTTC	CASSLYADSDYEQYF
14	many	TRBV19	TRBJ2-7	-	TGTGCCAGTAGTCCCCGGCCCGAGTTCTACGAGCAGTACTTC	CASSPRPEFYEQYF
13	-	TRBV24-1	TRBJ2-7	-	TGTGCCACCAGTGAAGGGACCTCCTACGAGCAGTACTTC	CATSEGTSYEQYF
16	many	TRBV30	TRBJ2-3	TRBD1	TGTGCCTGGAACACCCGAACAGGGGGCGGAGCAGATACGCAGTATTTT	CAWNTRTGGGADTQYF
17	-	TRBV19	TRBJ1-4	TRBD1	TGTGCCAGTAGTACAATCAAGGAAACTGGAGGGGGCGAAAAACTGTTTTTT	CASSTIKETGGGEKLFF
15	many	TRBV4-3	TRBJ1-1	-	TGCGCCAGCAGCCAAGGGGCAGCTTTGAACACTGAAGCTTTCTTT	CASSQGAALNTEAFF
15	-	TRBV13	TRBJ2-7	TRBD2	TGTGCCAGCAGCCCGGGGGGATCAGTTGCCTACGAGCAGTACTTC	CASSPGGSVAYEQYF
18	-	TRBV4-3	TRBJ2-1	-	TGCACCAGCAGCCAAGATAAGGTGGTACAGGGCATATATTATGAGCAGTTCTTC	CTSSQDKVVQGIYYEQFF
14	few	TRBV15	TRBJ1-5	-	TGTGCCACCAGATCGCCGGGATCAAATCAGCCCCAGCATTTT	CATRSPGSNQPQHF
12	-	TRBV7-9	TRBJ2-1	-	TGTGCCAGCAGCTTATACTCGGCTGAGCAGTTCTTC	CASSLYSAEQFF
20	-	TRBV7-9	TRBJ2-1	TRBD2	TGTGCCAGCAGGGGGCCAGCAGCGGGAGGTTACGGGACACTTAACAATGAGCAGTTCTTC	CASRGPAAGGYGTLNNEQFF
16	many	TRBV5-1	TRBJ2-2	TRBD2	TGCGCCAGCAGCCCCCCGGCTAGCGGGATCACCGGGGAGCTGTTTTTT	CASSPPASGITGELFF
16	many	TRBV20-1	TRBJ2-2	TRBD2	TGCAGTGCTGGGACTAGCGGGAGGGCGAACACCGGGGAGCTGTTTTTT	CSAGTSGRANTGELFF
16	many	TRBV10-3	TRBJ2-3	TRBD2	TGTGCCATCAGCAGTGGACTAGCGGGGGTCACAGATACGCAGTATTTT	CAISSGLAGVTDTQYF
14	many	TRBV27	TRBJ2-3	-	TGTGCCAGCAGTTTAGGGACACTCACAGATACGCAGTATTTT	CASSLGTLTDTQYF
15	many	TRBV5-1	TRBJ1-1	TRBD1	TGCGCCAGCAGCCTCCGGAGGACAGGGGACACTGAAGCTTTCTTT	CASSLRRTGDTEAFF
16	-	TRBV3-1	TRBJ2-1	TRBD2	TGTGCCAGCAGCCTTCAAGCGGGAGATACCCACAATGAGCAGTTCTTC	CASSLQAGDTHNEQFF
12	many	TRBV30	TRBJ2-7	-	TGTGCCTGGAGTCGGACCTCCTACGAGCAGTACTTC	CAWSRTSYEQYF
13	many	TRBV6-5	TRBJ1-1	-	TGTGCCAGCAGGCTCTCTGTCGGGAGAGGAGCTTTCTTT	CASRLSVGRGAFF
13	many	TRBV30	TRBJ2-7	-	TGTGCCTGGAGCTTAGGGACCGGGAGCGAGCAGTACTTC	CAWSLGTGSEQYF
12	-	TRBV19	TRBJ2-7	-	TGTGCCAGTACCGCAGGGTCGGGGGAGCAGTACTTC	CASTAGSGEQYF
16	-	TRBV4-3	TRBJ2-7	-	TGCGCCAGCAGCCAAGAAGCAGGGTTGGGACCCTGCGAGCAGTACTTC	CASSQEAGLGPCEQYF
15	many	TRBV4-3	TRBJ2-7	-	TGCGCCAGCAGCCAAGGGACCGGAGCACGCTACGAGCAGTACTTC	CASSQGTGARYEQYF
15	many	TRBV2	TRBJ2-7	-	TGTGCCAGCAGACCCCCCCGGGACGGCCACGGAGAGCAGTACTTC	CASRPPRDGHGEQYF
14	-	TRBV5-4	TRBJ2-1	TRBD2	TGTGCCAGCCGGGGACTAGCGGAGCTCAATGAGCAGATCTTC	CASRGLAELNEQIF
14	many	TRBV27	TRBJ1-1	-	TGTGCCAGCAGTTTATCGGTTAGGGCCCCTGAAGCTTTCTTT	CASSLSVRAPEAFF
13	-	TRBV6-5	TRBJ2-7	-	TGTGCCTGCAGTTACTCTAGAAGTTACGAGCAGTACTTC	CACSYSRSYEQYF
20	many	TRBV4-1	TRBJ1-4	-	TGCGCCAGCAGCCAAGTCCCGATAAGACAGCCCCCGGGGCCTAATGAAAAACTGTTTTTT	CASSQVPIRQPPGPNEKLFF
15	few	TRBV20-1	TRBJ2-2	-	TGCAGTGCTAGACCGGGTGAAGCGAACACCGGGGAGCTGTTTTTT	CSARPGEANTGELFF
14	once	TRBV10-3	TRBJ1-6	-	TGTGCCATCAGTGAGTCGAAAGGGGTTTCACCCCTCCACTTT	CAISESKGVSPLHF
13	-	TRBV5-6	TRBJ2-1	-	TGTGCCAGCAGCTCAGGGTCCTGCGATGCGCAGTTCTTC	CASSSGSCDAQFF
18	many	TRBV7-9	TRBJ1-1	-	TGTGCCAGCAGCTTAGAATTTGTAAGAGGGGACATGAACACTGAAGCTTTCTTT	CASSLEFVRGDMNTEAFF